The 7 T cell receptor beta chains below come from one sample, sequenced in a study of T cells in Graves' hyperthyroidism and ophthalmopathy. Authors of the study amplified TCR beta CDR3 regions from RNA transcripts. TCR CDR3 regions were first amplified by RT-PCR with HTBI primers. MiXCR was run by TCRdb on the multiplex PCR reads, yielding one entry per CDR3 protein. The sample holds roughly 250,000 distinct CDR3 sequences; more than 12% are singletons and the top ten take 13%. The sample consisted of blood. These receptors were taken from a woman aged 40-49 years with Graves' hyperthyroidism that later progressed to Graves' ophthalmopathy.

The table lists this clonotype with many counts. The genes are TRBV9 and TRBJ2-1; D unclear. The CDR3 runs 12 residues. Deletions cut 3 bases from V and 9 bases from J, with 10 bases between. CDR1 and CDR2 (germline): SGDLS, YYNGEE. The CDR3 region has the DNA TGTGCCAGCAGCGGCTGGAAGGCTGAGCAGTTCTTC. Protein: CASSGWKAEQFF. Using reference TRBV9 and TRBJ2-1 for the parts outside the CDR3, the full variable domain is DSGVTQTPKHLITATGQRVTLRCSPRSGDLSVYWYQQSLDQGLQFLIQYYNGEERAKGNILERFSAQQFPDLHSELNLSSLELGDSALYFCASSGWKAEQFFGPGTRLTVL.

Many counts were recorded for this clonotype. The gene calls are TRBV10-2 and TRBJ2-7; 7 bases fit TRBD1. CDR3 length: 13 amino acids. Germline CDR1 is WSHSY and CDR2 is SAAADI. Losses at the gene ends were 4 bases for V and 4 bases for J; bases not matched to a gene: 4. The CDR3 loop reads CASSGGTVYEQYF. Written as DNA, the CDR3 is TGCGCCAGCAGTGGGGGGACAGTTTACGAGCAGTACTTC.

In its sample, this clonotype was seen many times. The chain has TRBV20-1 and TRBJ2-3, with D unclear. V was shortened by 1 base and J by 4 bases, with 12 bases between the two germline ends. The CDR3 has 14 amino acids. CDR1 and CDR2 (germline): DFQATT, SNEGSKA (reference sequence). CDR3 DNA: TGCAGTGCTAGAGCCCCTCAAATAGCAGATACGCAGTATTTT. This encodes CSARAPQIADTQYF.

This clonotype was picked up many times. The chain recombines TRBV28 with TRBJ2-3, with D maybe TRBD2 (6 bases). This CDR3 has 18 amino acids. V lost 7 bases and J 3 bases, leaving 26 bases between the germline ends. Germline V lookup: CDR1 MDHEN, CDR2 SYDVKM. The CDR3 coding sequence is TGTGCCAGCATCATCAAGGCCGAGACTAGTGTGGGGACAGATACGCAGTATTTT. Its protein is CASIIKAETSVGTDTQYF.

This clonotype occurred many times. The chain uses TRBV15 and TRBJ2-5, with D possibly TRBD1 on 5 matching bases. CDR1 is LNHNV, CDR2 YYDKDF, per germline (reference sequence). The CDR3 has 15 residues. Trimming removed 0 bases at V and 4 bases at J, with 12 bases between. In nucleotides, the CDR3 is TGTGCCACCAGCAGAGATAGAGCAGGGCGAGAGACCCAGTACTTC. This codes for CATSRDRAGRETQYF.

This clonotype was seen at least ten times. The chain couples TRBV12-3 or TRBV12-4 to TRBJ2-7; D is unclear. V was trimmed by 3 bases and J by 3 bases, leaving 12 bases between them. The CDR3 totals 14 residues. The CDR3 spells CASSLKPQDYEQYF. As DNA, the CDR3 is TGTGCCAGCAGTTTGAAGCCACAAGACTACGAGCAGTACTTC.

This clonotype occurred many times. V gene TRBV7-9 combines with J gene TRBJ2-5; possibly TRBD1 for D (6 bases). Trimming took 5 bases from V and 5 from J, leaving 18 bases between them. This CDR3 comprises 15 residues. Germline V gene data show CDR1 as SEHNR and CDR2 as FQNEAQ (reference sequence). In nucleotides, the CDR3 is TGTGCCAGCAGCCCCCGGCGTGGTCAGGGGGAGACCCAGTACTTC. Amino acids: CASSPRRGQGETQYF.